This T cell receptor beta chain appears in the sequencing data of a study of cytomegalovirus exposure and HLA in healthy donors. Profiling relied on immunoSEQ multiplex PCR, and the TCRdb table lists in-frame clones only, not all of them. The table has roughly 65,000 clones, more than 85% seen once. The germline gives CDR1 SNHLY, CDR2 FYNNEI. The CDR3 has 15 amino acids. The V segment lost 5 bases and the J segment 0 bases; nucleotides outside the gene matches: 6. This sequence joins TRBV2 and TRBJ2-7, with 8 bases that match TRBD2. This TCR was recovered from a man younger than 30 in good health and CMV-seropositive. The sequenced sample consisted of PBMCs. The DNA of the CDR3 is TGTGCCAGCAGTTTACTAGCGGCCAGCTCCTACGAGCAGTACTTC. It encodes CASSLLAASSYEQYF.